Listed here is a single TCR beta chain. The antigen is unknown. Treatment reported: about 20 received Ad26.COV2.S at low or high dose, single or two shots; several received placebo; per-sample allocation not given. Sampling happened 63 days after the first vaccine or placebo injection. Ad26.COV2.S expressed prefusion-stabilized spike from the original Wuhan strain. The sample comes from a study of Ad26.COV2.S vaccination and SARS-CoV-2 variants. Overall study context: Vaccine-arm donor from the placebo-controlled COV1001 Ad26.COV2.S trial.

This CDR3 has 14 residues. The V and J ends lost 1 base and 5 bases respectively, with 9 bases between them. CDR1 and CDR2 (germline): SEHNR, FQNEAQ (reference sequence). The table came from immunoSEQ multiplex PCR; TCRdb's copy has only in-frame clones and leaves some out. Of 300,000 to 350,000 clones listed, 90% are singletons. The study, taken as a whole, reports: Comparable non-spike TCR breadth was observed in vaccine and placebo recipients.

The TCR originated in a person between 18 and 65 years old who received the Ad26.COV2.S COVID-19 vaccine or a placebo. The specimen was peripheral blood, collected in a trial of Ad26.COV2.S vaccine versus placebo. This chain links TRBV7-9 with TRBJ1-5; TRBD1 might be the D (6 bases). The CDR3 nucleotides read TGTGCCAGCAGCTTAGAACAGGGACATCAGCCCCAGCATTTT. This sequence encodes CASSLEQGHQPQHF.